These T cell receptor beta chains were read from a single sample in a study of T cell responses to AZD1222 COVID-19 vaccine. The data were produced by immunoSEQ multiplex PCR, yet TCRdb's version contains in-frame clones alone and is incomplete. Of about 140,000 clones in the sample, roughly 92% were seen once. The sequencing used peripheral blood, collected on day 0 of AZD1222 vaccination. The receptors shown here come from an adult in good health. The CDR3 runs from the conserved cysteine through the conserved F or W. Fields, in order: D gene, J gene, clone size, V gene, CDR3 protein, CDR3 DNA. D genes are given only for firm matches. Clone sizes are given selectively: once, few, many, or a class where the clone is expanded.

D: TRBD1; J: TRBJ1-5; size: NA; V: TRBV5-6; CDR3: CASSFMTGNQPQHF; DNA: TGTGCCAGCAGCTTCATGACAGGGAATCAGCCCCAGCATTTT
D: TRBD1; J: TRBJ1-2; size: NA; V: TRBV3-1/TRBV3-2; CDR3: CASSQSAGGLYGYTF; DNA: TGTGCCAGCAGCCAGAGCGCAGGGGGCCTCTATGGCTACACCTTC
D: TRBD1; J: TRBJ1-2; size: NA; V: TRBV6-5; CDR3: CASRSQGVNGYTF; DNA: TGTGCCAGCAGGTCACAGGGGGTTAATGGCTACACCTTC
D: NA; J: TRBJ2-5; size: NA; V: TRBV7-6; CDR3: CASSSSGGLAEETQYF; DNA: TGTGCCAGCAGCTCATCCGGGGGGCTAGCGGAAGAGACCCAGTACTTC
D: NA; J: TRBJ1-3; size: NA; V: TRBV10-3; CDR3: CAISESGQNTIYF; DNA: TGTGCCATCAGTGAGTCTGGGCAAAACACCATATATTTT
D: TRBD1; J: TRBJ1-1; size: NA; V: TRBV11-2; CDR3: CASSHPFDRDQAFF; DNA: TGTGCCAGCAGCCATCCCTTTGACAGGGACCAAGCTTTCTTT
D: NA; J: TRBJ2-3; size: NA; V: TRBV7-2; CDR3: CASSFPPSDTQYF; DNA: TGTGCCAGCAGCTTCCCCCCTTCAGATACGCAGTATTTT
D: NA; J: TRBJ2-2; size: NA; V: TRBV28; CDR3: CASSILGGTGELFF; DNA: TGTGCCAGCAGCATCCTAGGAGGTACCGGGGAGCTGTTTTTT
D: NA; J: TRBJ1-1; size: once; V: TRBV2; CDR3: CASRFRDIGDTEAFF; DNA: TGTGCCAGCAGATTCAGAGACATTGGGGACACTGAAGCTTTCTTT
D: NA; J: TRBJ2-1; size: NA; V: TRBV5-4; CDR3: CASSLVATRRNEQFF; DNA: TGTGCCAGCAGCTTGGTGGCAACCCGTAGGAATGAGCAGTTCTTC
D: NA; J: TRBJ2-5; size: NA; V: TRBV7-2; CDR3: CASSPLLGLETQYF; DNA: TGTGCCAGCAGCCCCCTTCTAGGGCTGGAGACCCAGTACTTC
D: TRBD2; J: TRBJ2-1; size: once; V: TRBV3-1/TRBV3-2; CDR3: CASSQDPSGVSYNEQFF; DNA: TGTGCCAGCAGCCAAGATCCTAGCGGGGTGTCCTACAATGAGCAGTTCTTC
D: TRBD1; J: TRBJ1-2; size: NA; V: TRBV2; CDR3: CASSELGQGDYGYTF; DNA: TGTGCCAGCAGTGAATTGGGACAGGGGGACTATGGCTACACCTTC
D: TRBD1; J: TRBJ1-2; size: NA; V: TRBV11-2; CDR3: CASSLAWRGPPYGYTF; DNA: TGTGCCAGCAGCTTAGCGTGGAGGGGGCCGCCCTATGGCTACACCTTC
D: NA; J: TRBJ1-2; size: NA; V: TRBV18; CDR3: CASSPRGEYGYTF; DNA: TGTGCCAGCTCACCACGGGGGGAGTATGGCTACACCTTC
D: TRBD2; J: TRBJ2-1; size: NA; V: TRBV7-8; CDR3: CASSLRLAGWNNEQFF; DNA: TGTGCCAGCAGCTTAAGACTAGCGGGATGGAACAATGAGCAGTTCTTC
D: NA; J: TRBJ1-1; size: NA; V: TRBV12-3/TRBV12-4; CDR3: CASSLAGGTEAFF; DNA: TGTGCCAGCAGTTTAGCAGGGGGCACTGAAGCTTTCTTT
D: TRBD1; J: TRBJ1-1; size: once; V: TRBV15; CDR3: CATSGDRLGEIEAFF; DNA: TGTGCCACCAGCGGGGACAGGTTGGGCGAGATTGAAGCTTTCTTT
D: TRBD1; J: TRBJ2-2; size: NA; V: TRBV5-1; CDR3: CASSLAGTGVHANTGELFF; DNA: TGCGCCAGCAGCTTGGCGGGGACAGGGGTTCACGCGAACACCGGGGAGCTGTTTTTT
D: TRBD1; J: TRBJ2-1; size: NA; V: TRBV5-1; CDR3: CASSLIGSYGAMGRVYRGNEQFF; DNA: TGCGCCAGCAGCTTGATTGGGTCGTACGGCGCTATGGGCAGGGTGTACAGGGGCAATGAGCAGTTCTTC
D: NA; J: TRBJ2-2; size: NA; V: TRBV25-1; CDR3: CASSEGNGELFF; DNA: TGTGCCAGCAGTGAGGGGAACGGGGAGCTGTTTTTT
D: NA; J: TRBJ2-1; size: NA; V: TRBV19; CDR3: CASSIGTYNEQFF; DNA: TGTGCCAGTAGTATTGGAACGTACAATGAGCAGTTCTTC
D: NA; J: TRBJ1-2; size: NA; V: TRBV27; CDR3: CASSWGRGSYGYTF; DNA: TGTGCCAGCAGTTGGGGCAGGGGATCCTATGGCTACACCTTC
D: NA; J: TRBJ1-2; size: NA; V: TRBV20-1; CDR3: CSASLQGRYGYTF; DNA: TGCAGTGCTAGTCTCCAGGGAAGATATGGCTACACCTTC
D: NA; J: TRBJ1-2; size: NA; V: TRBV6-5; CDR3: CASSTSRTWGVSYTF; DNA: TGTGCCAGCAGTACAAGTCGGACATGGGGAGTTTCCTACACCTTC
D: NA; J: TRBJ2-1; size: NA; V: TRBV3-1/TRBV3-2; CDR3: CASSQEILVWDEQFF; DNA: TGTGCCAGCAGCCAAGAAATTCTAGTGTGGGATGAGCAGTTCTTC
D: NA; J: TRBJ1-5; size: NA; V: TRBV5-4; CDR3: CASSPGPSNQPQHF; DNA: TGTGCCAGCAGCCCGGGACCCAGCAATCAGCCCCAGCATTTT
D: NA; J: TRBJ1-5; size: NA; V: TRBV19; CDR3: CASSATSGGFQPQHF; DNA: TGTGCCAGTAGTGCCACCTCGGGGGGGTTCCAGCCCCAGCATTTT
D: TRBD1; J: TRBJ2-2; size: NA; V: TRBV6-5; CDR3: CASSYGQATGELFF; DNA: TGTGCCAGCAGTTACGGACAGGCCACCGGGGAGCTGTTTTTT
D: TRBD1; J: TRBJ2-2; size: NA; V: TRBV4-2; CDR3: CASSQNSYRGDGELFF; DNA: TGTGCCAGCAGCCAAAATTCCTACAGGGGTGACGGGGAGCTGTTTTTT
D: NA; J: TRBJ1-1; size: NA; V: TRBV13; CDR3: CASSMTGNTEAFF; DNA: TGTGCCAGCAGCATGACAGGGAACACTGAAGCTTTCTTT
D: TRBD1; J: TRBJ1-2; size: NA; V: TRBV10-3; CDR3: CAIRPGQGADYGYTF; DNA: TGTGCCATCAGGCCGGGACAGGGAGCCGACTATGGCTACACCTTC
D: NA; J: TRBJ1-3; size: NA; V: TRBV5-1; CDR3: CASSLGISGNTIYF; DNA: TGCGCCAGCAGCTTGGGGATCTCTGGAAACACCATATATTTT
D: NA; J: TRBJ2-5; size: NA; V: TRBV28; CDR3: CASIPSTTTQETQYF; DNA: TGTGCCAGCATCCCGTCAACAACGACCCAAGAGACCCAGTACTTC
D: TRBD2; J: TRBJ2-7; size: NA; V: TRBV6-5; CDR3: CASSPSGGLGVKQYF; DNA: TGTGCCAGCAGTCCCTCGGGAGGCCTAGGGGTGAAGCAGTACTTC
D: TRBD1; J: TRBJ1-6; size: NA; V: TRBV4-2; CDR3: CASSQMGPTGGNSPLHF; DNA: TGTGCCAGCAGCCAAATGGGTCCGACAGGGGGGAATTCACCCCTCCACTTT
D: NA; J: TRBJ1-2; size: NA; V: TRBV2; CDR3: CASSTDSNYGYTF; DNA: TGTGCCAGCAGTACCGACAGTAACTATGGCTACACCTTC
D: NA; J: TRBJ2-7; size: once; V: TRBV5-1; CDR3: CASSLDPGAGEQYF; DNA: TGCGCCAGCAGCTTGGATCCGGGGGCAGGGGAGCAGTACTTC
D: NA; J: TRBJ2-7; size: NA; V: TRBV10-2; CDR3: CASSEPYSYEQYF; DNA: TGCGCCAGCAGCGAGCCTTATTCCTACGAGCAGTACTTC
D: NA; J: TRBJ1-3; size: NA; V: TRBV5-1; CDR3: CASSLDGALSGNTIYF; DNA: TGCGCCAGCAGCTTGGATGGGGCCCTCTCTGGAAACACCATATATTTT
D: NA; J: TRBJ1-4; size: NA; V: TRBV7-9; CDR3: CASSLRTAYEKLFF; DNA: TGTGCCAGCAGCTTACGTACGGCATATGAAAAACTGTTTTTT
D: TRBD1; J: TRBJ1-5; size: NA; V: TRBV29-1; CDR3: CSPGGAQPQHF; DNA: TGCAGCCCAGGGGGGGCGCAGCCCCAGCATTTT
D: NA; J: TRBJ1-4; size: few; V: TRBV28; CDR3: CATGRGEKLFF; DNA: TGTGCCACCGGGAGGGGGGAAAAACTGTTTTTT
D: NA; J: TRBJ2-7; size: once; V: TRBV11-2; CDR3: CASSLDSSYEQYF; DNA: TGTGCCAGCAGCTTAGACAGTTCCTACGAGCAGTACTTC
D: TRBD1; J: TRBJ1-2; size: NA; V: TRBV7-2; CDR3: CASSSQGAHDF; DNA: TGTGCCAGCAGCTCTCAGGGGGCCCACGACTTC
D: NA; J: TRBJ2-3; size: NA; V: TRBV27; CDR3: CASSPDGRTDTQYF; DNA: TGTGCCAGCAGTCCAGACGGTAGAACAGATACGCAGTATTTT
D: NA; J: TRBJ1-6; size: NA; V: TRBV2; CDR3: CASSLEGQVNSPLHF; DNA: TGTGCCAGCAGTCTAGAGGGCCAAGTTAATTCACCCCTCCACTTT
D: NA; J: TRBJ1-3; size: NA; V: TRBV27; CDR3: CASTGFAGNTIYF; DNA: TGTGCCAGTACAGGTTTTGCAGGAAACACCATATATTTT
D: NA; J: TRBJ1-2; size: NA; V: TRBV29-1; CDR3: CSDGRRLTGDGYTF; DNA: TGCAGCGACGGTCGTCGCCTTACTGGCGATGGCTACACCTTC
D: NA; J: TRBJ2-5; size: NA; V: TRBV18; CDR3: CASSSDSAETQYF; DNA: TGTGCCAGCTCGTCCGACTCGGCAGAGACCCAGTACTTC
D: TRBD2; J: TRBJ2-7; size: NA; V: TRBV3-1/TRBV3-2; CDR3: CASSQVGLAGYEQYF; DNA: TGTGCCAGCAGCCAAGTGGGACTAGCGGGGTACGAGCAGTACTTC
D: NA; J: TRBJ2-7; size: once; V: TRBV5-1; CDR3: CASSLTGSYEQYF; DNA: TGCGCCAGCAGCTTAACGGGTTCCTACGAGCAGTACTTC
D: NA; J: TRBJ1-1; size: NA; V: TRBV28; CDR3: CASRVAGGGGGSMNTEAFF; DNA: TGTGCCAGCAGAGTAGCGGGCGGCGGGGGAGGAAGCATGAACACTGAAGCTTTCTTT
D: NA; J: TRBJ1-6; size: NA; V: TRBV10-3; CDR3: CAISESNNSPLHF; DNA: TGTGCCATCAGTGAAAGTAATAATTCACCCCTCCACTTT
D: NA; J: TRBJ1-1; size: NA; V: TRBV6-2/TRBV6-3; CDR3: CASSSQGGGTEAFF; DNA: TGTGCCAGCAGTTCACAGGGCGGAGGGACTGAAGCTTTCTTT